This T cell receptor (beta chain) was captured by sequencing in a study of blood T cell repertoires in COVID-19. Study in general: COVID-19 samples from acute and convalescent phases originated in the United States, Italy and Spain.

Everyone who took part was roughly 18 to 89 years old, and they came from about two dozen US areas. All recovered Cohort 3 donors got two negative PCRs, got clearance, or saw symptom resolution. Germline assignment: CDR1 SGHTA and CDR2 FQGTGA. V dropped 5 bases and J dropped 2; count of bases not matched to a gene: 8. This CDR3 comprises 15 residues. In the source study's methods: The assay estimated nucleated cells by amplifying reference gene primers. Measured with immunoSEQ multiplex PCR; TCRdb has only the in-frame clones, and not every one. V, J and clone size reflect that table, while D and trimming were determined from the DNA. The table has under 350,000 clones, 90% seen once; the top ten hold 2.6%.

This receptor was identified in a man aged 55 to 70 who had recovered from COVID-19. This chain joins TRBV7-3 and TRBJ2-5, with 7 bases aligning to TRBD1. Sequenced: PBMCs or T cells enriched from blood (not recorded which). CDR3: CASSQTGTAQETQYF. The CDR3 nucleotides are TGTGCCAGCAGCCAAACCGGGACAGCACAAGAGACCCAGTACTTC. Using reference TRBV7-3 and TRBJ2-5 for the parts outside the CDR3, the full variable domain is GAGVSQTPSNKVTEKGKYVELRCDPISGHTALYWYRQSLGQGPEFLIYFQGTGAADDSGLPNDRFFAVRPEGSVSTLKIQRTERGDSAVYLCASSQTGTAQETQYFGPGTRLLVL.